The rows below give T cell receptor beta chains drawn from one sample of a study of quantifying T cell responses using KT2 cells. TCRdb recomputed calls from the UMI-ligation and nested PCR reads with MiXCR, one row per CDR3 protein. The data contain approximately 50,000 distinct CDR3 sequences, approximately 10% of them singletons. What was sequenced was PBMCs spiked with cells of the T cell clone KT2. These receptor sequences come from a human donor. Each CDR3 is given with its conserved first and last residue. The D gene is left open where the match is weak. Where a row states a size, it is once, few, many or the class of an expanded clone; other rows omit it.

>TRBJ2-5|TRBV20-1|medium-sized|-
CSARYGDAQETQYF
TGCAGTGCTAGATACGGGGACGCCCAAGAGACCCAGTACTTC
>TRBJ2-1|TRBV10-3|few|-
CAISGGEDSYNEQFF
TGTGCCATCAGTGGTGGGGAAGACTCCTACAATGAGCAGTTCTTC
>TRBJ2-5|TRBV12-3/TRBV12-4|few|TRBD2
CASSFRGGAGTQYF
TGTGCCAGCAGTTTTCGCGGGGGGGCGGGGACCCAGTACTTC
>TRBJ1-1|TRBV5-1|-|TRBD1
CASSPWDRDFTEAFF
TGCGCCAGCAGCCCCTGGGACAGGGACTTCACTGAAGCTTTCTTT
>TRBJ1-3|TRBV7-9|few|-
CASSLAGQYSGNTIYF
TGTGCCAGCAGCTTAGCAGGGCAGTACTCTGGAAACACCATATATTTT
>TRBJ2-1|TRBV30|few|TRBD1
CAWNRGTSYNEQFF
TGTGCCTGGAACAGGGGTACCTCCTACAATGAGCAGTTCTTC
>TRBJ1-1|TRBV19|-|-
CASSLLRHTEAFF
TGTGCCAGTAGCCTCCTACGCCACACTGAAGCTTTCTTT
>TRBJ2-1|TRBV7-3|few|-
CASSLSGGPTGKIEQFF
TGTGCCAGCAGCTTAAGTGGGGGACCGACAGGCAAAATTGAGCAGTTCTTC
>TRBJ1-1|TRBV6-2/TRBV6-3|many|-
CASSYDGGLGAEAFF
TGTGCCAGCAGTTACGACGGGGGGCTGGGAGCTGAAGCTTTCTTT
>TRBJ2-3|TRBV5-1|-|-
CASSLATTASTDTQYF
TGCGCCAGCAGCTTGGCTACAACGGCTAGCACAGATACGCAGTATTTT
>TRBJ1-1|TRBV5-1|-|-
CASSLGWEEAFF
TGCGCCAGCAGCCTTGGCTGGGAAGAAGCTTTCTTT
>TRBJ2-3|TRBV20-1|-|TRBD2
CSAPPPSGSLDTQYF
TGCAGTGCTCCCCCCCCTAGCGGGAGTTTAGATACGCAGTATTTT
>TRBJ2-1|TRBV7-9|many|-
CASRPLDGGHSEQFF
TGTGCCAGCAGGCCTTTGGACGGGGGTCACAGTGAGCAGTTCTTC
>TRBJ1-3|TRBV20-1|few|-
CSARDRVWYGNTIYF
TGCAGTGCTAGAGACAGGGTCTGGTATGGAAACACCATATATTTT
>TRBJ1-4|TRBV6-5|few|-
CASSATTTNEKLFF
TGTGCCAGCAGTGCCACTACAACTAATGAAAAACTGTTTTTT
>TRBJ1-2|TRBV6-5|many|TRBD1
CASGPGSGGTYGYTF
TGTGCCAGCGGACCCGGGTCAGGGGGTACCTATGGCTACACCTTC
>TRBJ2-5|TRBV7-2|few|-
CASSYGDGQETQYF
TGTGCCAGCAGCTATGGGGACGGACAAGAGACCCAGTACTTC
>TRBJ2-5|TRBV9|-|-
CASTPREDQETQYF
TGTGCCAGCACCCCCCGCGAGGATCAAGAGACCCAGTACTTC
>TRBJ2-6|TRBV6-6|few|-
CASSQRGGTGANVLTF
TGTGCCAGCAGCCAACGCGGAGGTACTGGGGCCAACGTCCTGACTTTC
>TRBJ2-5|TRBV29-1|-|-
CSVGPQGSETQYF
TGCAGCGTTGGACCCCAGGGATCAGAGACCCAGTACTTC
>TRBJ2-7|TRBV2|-|TRBD1
CASSATGTGGRYEQYF
TGTGCCAGCAGTGCCACCGGGACAGGGGGCAGGTACGAGCAGTACTTC
>TRBJ2-5|TRBV12-3/TRBV12-4|-|-
CASSLTGRRAETQYF
TGTGCCAGCAGTTTAACAGGACGCCGCGCAGAGACCCAGTACTTC
>TRBJ2-3|TRBV2|many|-
CASRLVTDTQYF
TGTGCCAGCAGACTAGTCACAGATACGCAGTATTTT
>TRBJ1-5|TRBV7-2|-|-
CASSLEKASNQPQHF
TGTGCCAGCAGCTTAGAGAAGGCTAGCAATCAGCCCCAGCATTTT
>TRBJ1-1|TRBV11-2|-|-
CASSLVPGQNTEAFF
TGTGCCAGCAGCTTAGTTCCGGGACAGAACACTGAAGCTTTCTTT
>TRBJ2-3|TRBV27|few|TRBD2
CASSPTSGTRYGTQYF
TGTGCCAGCAGTCCGACTAGCGGGACTAGATATGGTACGCAGTATTTT
>TRBJ2-3|TRBV13|few|-
CASSPSPLEDTQYF
TGTGCCAGCAGCCCCTCTCCGTTAGAGGATACGCAGTATTTT
>TRBJ2-1|TRBV7-9|few|TRBD2
CASSPGTSSSYNEQFF
TGTGCCAGCAGCCCCGGGACTAGCAGCTCCTACAATGAGCAGTTCTTC
>TRBJ2-5|TRBV20-1|-|TRBD2
CSALGGLAERQETQYF
TGCAGTGCTCTTGGGGGACTAGCGGAACGCCAAGAGACCCAGTACTTC